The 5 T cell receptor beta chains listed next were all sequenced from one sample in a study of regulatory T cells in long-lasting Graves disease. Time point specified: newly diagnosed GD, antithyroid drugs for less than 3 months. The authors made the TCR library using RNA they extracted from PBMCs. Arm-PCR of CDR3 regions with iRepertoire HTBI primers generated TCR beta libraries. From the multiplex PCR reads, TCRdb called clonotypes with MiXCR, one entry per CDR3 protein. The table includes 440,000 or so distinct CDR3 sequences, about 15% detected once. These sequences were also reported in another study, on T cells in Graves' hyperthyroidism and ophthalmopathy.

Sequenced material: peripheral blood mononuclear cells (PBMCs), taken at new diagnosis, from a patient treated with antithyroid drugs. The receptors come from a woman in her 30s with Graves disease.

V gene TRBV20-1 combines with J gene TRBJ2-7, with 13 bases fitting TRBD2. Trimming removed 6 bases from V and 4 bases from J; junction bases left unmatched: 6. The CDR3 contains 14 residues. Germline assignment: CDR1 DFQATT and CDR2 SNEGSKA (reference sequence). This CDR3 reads CSAPLAGGGYEQYF. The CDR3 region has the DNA TGCAGTGCGCCACTAGCGGGAGGGGGGTACGAGCAGTACTTC.

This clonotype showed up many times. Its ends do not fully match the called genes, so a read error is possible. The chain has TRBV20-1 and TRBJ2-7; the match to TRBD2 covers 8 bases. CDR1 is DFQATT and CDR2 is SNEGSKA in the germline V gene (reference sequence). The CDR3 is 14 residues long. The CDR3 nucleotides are TGCAGTGCGGACAAAGCGGGAGCCTCCGACGAGCAGTACTTC. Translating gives CSADKAGASDEQYF.

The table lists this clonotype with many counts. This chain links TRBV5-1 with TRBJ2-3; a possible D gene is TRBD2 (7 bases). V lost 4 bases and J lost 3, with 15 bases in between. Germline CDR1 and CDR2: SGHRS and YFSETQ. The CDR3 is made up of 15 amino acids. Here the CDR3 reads CASSAEGGATDTQYF. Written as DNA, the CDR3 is TGCGCCAGCAGCGCGGAAGGGGGGGCAACAGATACGCAGTATTTT.

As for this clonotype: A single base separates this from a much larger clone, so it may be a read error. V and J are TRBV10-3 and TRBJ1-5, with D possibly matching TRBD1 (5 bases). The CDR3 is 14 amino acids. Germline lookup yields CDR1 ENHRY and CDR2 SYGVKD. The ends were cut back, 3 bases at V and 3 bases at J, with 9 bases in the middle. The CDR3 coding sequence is TGTGCCATCAGTGACCCAGGGTCCAATCAGCCCCAGCATTTT. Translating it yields CAISDPGSNQPQHF.

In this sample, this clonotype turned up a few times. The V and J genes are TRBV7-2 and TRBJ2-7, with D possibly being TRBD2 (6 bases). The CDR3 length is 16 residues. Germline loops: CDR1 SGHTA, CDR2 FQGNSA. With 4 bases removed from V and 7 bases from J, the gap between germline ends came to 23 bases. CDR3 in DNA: TGTGCCAGCAGCTCCAAGGTAGCGGAGGCCCCTGGAGAGCAGTACTTC. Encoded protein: CASSSKVAEAPGEQYF.